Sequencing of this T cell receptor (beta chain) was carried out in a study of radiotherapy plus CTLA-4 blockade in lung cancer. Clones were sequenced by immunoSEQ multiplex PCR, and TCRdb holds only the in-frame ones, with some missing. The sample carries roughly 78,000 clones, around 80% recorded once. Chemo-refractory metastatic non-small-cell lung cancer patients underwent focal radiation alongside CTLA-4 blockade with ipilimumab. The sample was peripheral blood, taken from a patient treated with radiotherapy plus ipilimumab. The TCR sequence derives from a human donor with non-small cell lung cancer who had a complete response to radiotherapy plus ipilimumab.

The CDR3, as DNA: TGTGCCAGCAGCCCCTTGACGGGGGTGAATGAGCAGTTCTTC. Encoded protein: CASSPLTGVNEQFF. The genes are TRBV9 and TRBJ2-1; tentative D call: TRBD2 (6 bases). The CDR3 covers 14 residues. Germline V gene sequence: CDR1 SGDLS, CDR2 YYNGEE. V was clipped by 4 bases and J by 7 bases, with 15 bases between them.